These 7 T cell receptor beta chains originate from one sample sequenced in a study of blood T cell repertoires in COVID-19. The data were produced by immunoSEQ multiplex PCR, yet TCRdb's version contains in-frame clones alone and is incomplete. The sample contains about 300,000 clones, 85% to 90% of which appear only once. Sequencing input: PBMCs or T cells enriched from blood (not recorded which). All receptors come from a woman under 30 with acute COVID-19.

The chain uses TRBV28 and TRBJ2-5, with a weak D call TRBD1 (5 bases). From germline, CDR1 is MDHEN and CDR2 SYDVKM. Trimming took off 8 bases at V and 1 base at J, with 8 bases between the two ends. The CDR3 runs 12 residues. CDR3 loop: CASDRGQETQYF. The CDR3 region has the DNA TGTGCCAGCGATAGGGGCCAAGAGACCCAGTACTTC.

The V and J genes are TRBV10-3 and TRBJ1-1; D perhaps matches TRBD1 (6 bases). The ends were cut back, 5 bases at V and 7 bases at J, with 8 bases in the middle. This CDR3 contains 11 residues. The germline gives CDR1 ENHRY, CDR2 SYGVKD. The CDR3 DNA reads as TGTGCCATCAGTCAAGGGGGTGAAGCTTTCTTT. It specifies CAISQGGEAFF.

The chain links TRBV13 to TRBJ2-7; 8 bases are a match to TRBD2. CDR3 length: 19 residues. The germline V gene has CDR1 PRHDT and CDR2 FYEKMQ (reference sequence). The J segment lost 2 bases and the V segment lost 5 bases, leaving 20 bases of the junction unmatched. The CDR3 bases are TGTGCCAGCAGCCCCCACCCCTGGCTTAGCGGGATCCAGGCCTACGAGCAGTACTTC. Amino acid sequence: CASSPHPWLSGIQAYEQYF.

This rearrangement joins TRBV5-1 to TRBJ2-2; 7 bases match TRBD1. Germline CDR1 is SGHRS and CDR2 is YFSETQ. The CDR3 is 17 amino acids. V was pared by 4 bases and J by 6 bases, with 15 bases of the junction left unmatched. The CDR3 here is CASSIPQGTIQAGELFF. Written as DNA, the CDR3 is TGCGCCAGCAGCATCCCACAGGGGACCATCCAAGCCGGGGAGCTGTTTTTT.

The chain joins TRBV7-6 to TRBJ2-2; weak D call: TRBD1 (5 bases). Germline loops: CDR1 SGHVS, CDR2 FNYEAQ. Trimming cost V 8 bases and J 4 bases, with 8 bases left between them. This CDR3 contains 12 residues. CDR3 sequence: CASARATGELFF. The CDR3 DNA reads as TGTGCCAGCGCCAGGGCCACCGGGGAGCTGTTTTTT.

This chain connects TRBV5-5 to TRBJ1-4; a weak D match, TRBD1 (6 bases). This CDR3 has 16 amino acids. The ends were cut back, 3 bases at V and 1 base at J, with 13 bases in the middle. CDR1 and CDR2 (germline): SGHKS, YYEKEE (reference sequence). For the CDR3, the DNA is TGTGCCAGCAGCTCTTTGGGGGCTAAAACTAATGAAAAACTGTTTTTT. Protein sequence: CASSSLGAKTNEKLFF.

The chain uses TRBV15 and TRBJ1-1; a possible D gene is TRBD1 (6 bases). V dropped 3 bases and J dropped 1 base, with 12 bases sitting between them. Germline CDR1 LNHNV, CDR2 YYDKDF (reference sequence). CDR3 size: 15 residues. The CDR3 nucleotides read TGTGCCACCAGCAGGACCGGGACACCGAACACTGAAGCTTTCTTT. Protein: CATSRTGTPNTEAFF.